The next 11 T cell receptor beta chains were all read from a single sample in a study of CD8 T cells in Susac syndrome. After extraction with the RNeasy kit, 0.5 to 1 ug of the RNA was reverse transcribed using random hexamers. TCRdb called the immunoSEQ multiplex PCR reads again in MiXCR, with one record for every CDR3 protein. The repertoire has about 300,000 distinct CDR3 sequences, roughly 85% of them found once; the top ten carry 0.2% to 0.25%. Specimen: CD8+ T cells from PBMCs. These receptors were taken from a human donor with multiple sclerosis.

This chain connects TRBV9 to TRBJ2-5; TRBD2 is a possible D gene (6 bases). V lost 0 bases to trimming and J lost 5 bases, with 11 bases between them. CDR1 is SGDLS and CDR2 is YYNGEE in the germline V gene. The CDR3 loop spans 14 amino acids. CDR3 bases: TGTGCCAGCAGCGTAGACGGGAGCGTGGAGACCCAGTACTTC. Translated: CASSVDGSVETQYF.

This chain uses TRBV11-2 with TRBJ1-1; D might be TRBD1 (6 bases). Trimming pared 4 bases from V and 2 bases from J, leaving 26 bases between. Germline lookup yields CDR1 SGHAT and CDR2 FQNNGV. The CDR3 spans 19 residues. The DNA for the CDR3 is TGTGCCAGCAGCTCACCTAACCCCCGTTTGGACAGAGCAAACACTGAAGCTTTCTTT. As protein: CASSSPNPRLDRANTEAFF.

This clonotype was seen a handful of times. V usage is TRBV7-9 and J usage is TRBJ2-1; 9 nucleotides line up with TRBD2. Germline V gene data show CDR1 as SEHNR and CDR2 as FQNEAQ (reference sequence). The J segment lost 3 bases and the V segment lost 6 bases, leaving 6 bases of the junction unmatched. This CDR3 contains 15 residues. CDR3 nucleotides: TGTGCCAGCAGTCCGAGACTAGCGGTCTACAATGAGCAGTTCTTC. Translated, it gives CASSPRLAVYNEQFF.

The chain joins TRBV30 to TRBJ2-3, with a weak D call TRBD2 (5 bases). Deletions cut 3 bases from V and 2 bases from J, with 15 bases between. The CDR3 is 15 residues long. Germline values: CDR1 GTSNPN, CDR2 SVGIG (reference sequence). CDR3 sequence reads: CAWSRLRDYTDTQYF. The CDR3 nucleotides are TGTGCCTGGAGCCGTCTCCGGGATTACACAGATACGCAGTATTTT.

CDR3 protein: CASSEALQRENSDTQYF. CDR3 DNA: TGTGCCAGCAGTGAAGCGCTTCAGCGGGAGAACTCAGATACGCAGTATTTT. The V call is TRBV6-1, the J call TRBJ2-3; 8 positions match TRBD2. V dropped 0 bases and J dropped 4; count of bases not matched to a gene: 9. Germline V gives CDR1 MNHNS, CDR2 SASEGT. The CDR3 contains 17 residues.

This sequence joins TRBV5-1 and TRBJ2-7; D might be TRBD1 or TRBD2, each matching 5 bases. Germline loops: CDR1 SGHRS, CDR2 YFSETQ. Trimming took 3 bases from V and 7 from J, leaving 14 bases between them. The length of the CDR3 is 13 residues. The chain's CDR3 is CASSWTGTAEQYF. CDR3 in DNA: TGCGCCAGCAGCTGGACTGGGACCGCTGAGCAGTACTTC.

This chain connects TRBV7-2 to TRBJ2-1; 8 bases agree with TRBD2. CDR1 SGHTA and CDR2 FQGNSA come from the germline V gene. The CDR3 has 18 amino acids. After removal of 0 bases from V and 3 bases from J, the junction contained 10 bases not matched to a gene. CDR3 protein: CASSLAYGLAPSYNEQFF. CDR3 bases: TGTGCCAGCAGCTTAGCTTACGGACTAGCACCGAGCTACAATGAGCAGTTCTTC.

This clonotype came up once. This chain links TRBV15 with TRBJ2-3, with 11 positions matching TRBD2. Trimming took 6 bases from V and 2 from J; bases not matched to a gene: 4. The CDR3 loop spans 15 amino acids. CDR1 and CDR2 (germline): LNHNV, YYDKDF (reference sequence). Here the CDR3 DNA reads TGTGCCACCAGGACTAGCGGGAATAACACAGATACGCAGTATTTT. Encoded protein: CATRTSGNNTDTQYF.

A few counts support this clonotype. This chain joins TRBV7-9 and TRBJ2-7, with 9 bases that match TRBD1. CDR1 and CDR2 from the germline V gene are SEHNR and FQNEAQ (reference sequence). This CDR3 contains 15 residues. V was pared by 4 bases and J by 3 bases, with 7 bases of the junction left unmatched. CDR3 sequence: CASSSDLGQGYEQYF. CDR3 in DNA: TGTGCCAGCAGCTCCGACCTGGGACAGGGCTACGAGCAGTACTTC.

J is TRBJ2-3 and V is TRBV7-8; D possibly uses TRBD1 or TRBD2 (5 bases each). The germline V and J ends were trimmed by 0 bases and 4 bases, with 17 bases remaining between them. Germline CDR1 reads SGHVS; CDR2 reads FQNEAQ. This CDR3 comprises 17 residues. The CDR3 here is CASSLALFGAGADTQYF. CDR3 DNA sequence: TGTGCCAGCAGCTTAGCCCTGTTCGGGGCCGGGGCAGATACGCAGTATTTT.

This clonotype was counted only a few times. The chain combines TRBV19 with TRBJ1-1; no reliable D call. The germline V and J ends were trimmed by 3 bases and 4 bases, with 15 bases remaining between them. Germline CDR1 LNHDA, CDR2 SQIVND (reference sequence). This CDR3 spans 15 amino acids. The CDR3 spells CASSIAPGVFTEAFF. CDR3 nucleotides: TGTGCCAGTAGTATCGCCCCCGGAGTCTTCACTGAAGCTTTCTTT.